Following are 3 T cell receptor beta chains from one sample sequenced in a study of T cells in Graves' hyperthyroidism and ophthalmopathy. Amplification yielded TCR beta CDR3 regions, with RNA transcripts as the source. The TCR CDR3 first-round RT-PCR relied on the HTBI primer set. One entry per CDR3 protein, called by TCRdb with MiXCR from the multiplex PCR reads. In the table there are some 620,000 distinct CDR3 sequences, 15% to 20% of which are singletons. Material for sequencing was blood. Receptor source: a young woman with Graves' hyperthyroidism.

In its sample, this clonotype was seen many times. J is TRBJ1-2 and V is TRBV30; 7 positions agree with TRBD1. The CDR3 is 14 residues long. The V gene end was trimmed by 4 bases and the J gene end by 0 bases; junction bases not matched to a gene: 5. Germline lookup yields CDR1 GTSNPN and CDR2 SVGIG (reference sequence). CDR3 bases: TGTGCCTGGAATAGGGACAGTACTAACTATGGCTACACCTTC. Translation gives CAWNRDSTNYGYTF.

This clonotype was detected many times. V gene TRBV6-1 combines with J gene TRBJ1-1, with 11 bases lining up with TRBD1. Losses at the gene ends were 5 bases for V and 0 bases for J; bases not matched to a gene: 8. The CDR3 runs 17 residues. The germline CDR1 and CDR2 sequences are MNHNS and SASEGT. CDR3 residues: CASSSGQGALMNTEAFF. CDR3 bases: TGTGCCAGCAGTTCCGGACAGGGGGCACTAATGAACACTGAAGCTTTCTTT.

This clonotype was recorded at least ten times. The CDR3 here is CASSFGDGELFF. CDR3 nucleotides: TGTGCCAGCAGTTTTGGGGACGGGGAGCTGTTTTTT. The V and J genes are TRBV12-3 or TRBV12-4 and TRBJ2-2, with D unclear. The CDR3 sequence is 12 residues long. V was pared by 3 bases and J by 7 bases, with 6 bases between.